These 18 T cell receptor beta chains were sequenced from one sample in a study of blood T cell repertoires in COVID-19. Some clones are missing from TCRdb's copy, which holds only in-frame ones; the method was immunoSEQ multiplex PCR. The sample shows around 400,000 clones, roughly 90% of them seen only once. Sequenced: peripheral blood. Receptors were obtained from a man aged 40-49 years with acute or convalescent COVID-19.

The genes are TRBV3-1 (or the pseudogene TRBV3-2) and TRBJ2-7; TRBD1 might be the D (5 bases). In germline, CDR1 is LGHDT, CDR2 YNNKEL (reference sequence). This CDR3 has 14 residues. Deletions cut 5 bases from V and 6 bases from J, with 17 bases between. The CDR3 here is CASSDSIRDREQYF. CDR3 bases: TGTGCCAGCAGCGACAGCATCAGGGATCGCGAGCAGTACTTC.

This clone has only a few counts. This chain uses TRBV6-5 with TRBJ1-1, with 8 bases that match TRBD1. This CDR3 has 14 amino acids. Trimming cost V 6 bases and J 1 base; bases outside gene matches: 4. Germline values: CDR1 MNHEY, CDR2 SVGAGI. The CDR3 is CASRKQGENTEAFF. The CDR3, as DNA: TGTGCCAGCAGGAAACAGGGGGAGAACACTGAAGCTTTCTTT.

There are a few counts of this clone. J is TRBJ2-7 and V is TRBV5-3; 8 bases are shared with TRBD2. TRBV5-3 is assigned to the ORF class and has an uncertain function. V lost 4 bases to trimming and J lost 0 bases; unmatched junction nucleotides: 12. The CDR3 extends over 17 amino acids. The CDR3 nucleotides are TGTGCCAGAAGCACCCAGCTAGAGCGGGAGATCTCCTACGAGCAGTACTTC. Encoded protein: CARSTQLEREISYEQYF.

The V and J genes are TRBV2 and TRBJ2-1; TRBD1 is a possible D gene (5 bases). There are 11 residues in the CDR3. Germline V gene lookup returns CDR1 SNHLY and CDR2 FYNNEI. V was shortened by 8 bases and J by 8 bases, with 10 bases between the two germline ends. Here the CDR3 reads CASRLGDEQFF. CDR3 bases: TGTGCCAGCCGGCTAGGGGATGAGCAGTTCTTC.

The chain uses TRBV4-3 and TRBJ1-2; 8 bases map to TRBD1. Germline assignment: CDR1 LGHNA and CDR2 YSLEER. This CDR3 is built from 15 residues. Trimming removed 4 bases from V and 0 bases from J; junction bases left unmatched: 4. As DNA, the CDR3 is TGCGCCAGCAGCCGGGACAGGTCTTCTAACTATGGCTACACCTTC. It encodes CASSRDRSSNYGYTF.

The CDR3 sequence: CASSLNRGGAFSNQPQHF. The CDR3 DNA is TGTGCCAGCAGCTTGAATCGAGGGGGTGCTTTTAGCAATCAGCCCCAGCATTTT. The rearrangement uses TRBV5-6 and TRBJ1-5, with D tentatively TRBD1 (6 bases). Germline CDR1 SGHDT, CDR2 YYEEEE. V was clipped by 1 base and J by 0 bases, with 17 bases between them. There are 18 residues in the CDR3.

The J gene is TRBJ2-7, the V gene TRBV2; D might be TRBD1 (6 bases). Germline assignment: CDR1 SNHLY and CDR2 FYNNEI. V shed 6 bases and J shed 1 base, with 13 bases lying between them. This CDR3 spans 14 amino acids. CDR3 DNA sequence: TGTGCCAGCAGCCACCCCAGGGGATCCTACGAGCAGTACTTC. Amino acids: CASSHPRGSYEQYF.

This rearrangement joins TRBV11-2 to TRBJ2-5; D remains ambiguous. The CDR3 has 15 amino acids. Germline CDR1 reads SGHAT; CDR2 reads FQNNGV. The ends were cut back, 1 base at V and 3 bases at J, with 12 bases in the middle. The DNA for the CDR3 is TGTGCCAGCAGCTTAGTCGTTTGGCAAAAAGAGACCCAGTACTTC. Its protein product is CASSLVVWQKETQYF.

The CDR3 nucleotides are TGTGCCAGCAGCCAATTCAGCGTACAGAACACTGAAGCTTTCTTT. Translated, it gives CASSQFSVQNTEAFF. J is TRBJ1-1 and V is TRBV3-1 (or the pseudogene TRBV3-2); D is uncertain. This CDR3 comprises 15 residues. Trimming took off 2 bases at V and 1 base at J, with 11 bases between the two ends. The germline V gene encodes CDR1 LGHDT and CDR2 YNNKEL (reference sequence).

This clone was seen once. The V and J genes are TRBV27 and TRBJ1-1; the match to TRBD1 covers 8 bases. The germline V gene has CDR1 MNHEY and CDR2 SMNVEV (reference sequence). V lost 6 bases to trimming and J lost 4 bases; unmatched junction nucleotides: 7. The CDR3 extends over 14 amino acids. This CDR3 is CASSRQGFGTEAFF. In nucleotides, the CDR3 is TGTGCCAGCAGCCGACAGGGGTTCGGCACTGAAGCTTTCTTT.

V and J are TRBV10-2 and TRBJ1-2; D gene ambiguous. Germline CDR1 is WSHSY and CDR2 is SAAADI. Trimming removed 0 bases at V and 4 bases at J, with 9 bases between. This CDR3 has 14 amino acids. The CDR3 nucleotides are TGCGCCAGCAGTGAGTCGATCAGGTCCTATGGCTACACCTTC. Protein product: CASSESIRSYGYTF.

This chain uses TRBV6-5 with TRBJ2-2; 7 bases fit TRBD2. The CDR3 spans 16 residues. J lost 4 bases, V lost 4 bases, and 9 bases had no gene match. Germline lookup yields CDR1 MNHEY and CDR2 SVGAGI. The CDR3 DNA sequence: TGTGCCAGCAGTTTATTTTGGGGGGAGGGCACCGGGGAGCTGTTTTTT. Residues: CASSLFWGEGTGELFF.

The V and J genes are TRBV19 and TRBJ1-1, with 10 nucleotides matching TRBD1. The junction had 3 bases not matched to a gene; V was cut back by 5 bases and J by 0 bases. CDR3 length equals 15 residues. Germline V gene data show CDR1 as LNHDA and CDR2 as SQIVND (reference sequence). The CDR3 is CASSLDRGMNTEAFF. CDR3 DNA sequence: TGTGCCAGTAGTTTGGACAGGGGGATGAACACTGAAGCTTTCTTT.

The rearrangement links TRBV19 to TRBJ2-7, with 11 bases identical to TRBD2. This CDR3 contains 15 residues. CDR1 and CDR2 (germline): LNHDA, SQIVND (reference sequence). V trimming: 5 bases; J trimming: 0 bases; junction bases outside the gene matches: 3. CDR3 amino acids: CASSFGLAGSYEQYF. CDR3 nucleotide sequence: TGTGCCAGTAGTTTCGGACTAGCGGGCTCCTACGAGCAGTACTTC. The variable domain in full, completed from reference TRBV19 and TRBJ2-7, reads DGGITQSPKYLFRKEGQNVTLSCEQNLNHDAMYWYRQDPGQGLRLIYYSQIVNDFQKGDIAEGYSVSREKKESFPLTVTSAQKNPTAFYLCASSFGLAGSYEQYFGPGTRLTVT.

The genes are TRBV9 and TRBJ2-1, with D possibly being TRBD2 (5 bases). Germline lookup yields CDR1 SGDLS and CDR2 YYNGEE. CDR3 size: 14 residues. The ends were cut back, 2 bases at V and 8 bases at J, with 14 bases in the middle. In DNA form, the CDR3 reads TGTGCCAGCAGCGTGAGACCCTCGGGGTATGAGCAGTTCTTC. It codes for CASSVRPSGYEQFF.

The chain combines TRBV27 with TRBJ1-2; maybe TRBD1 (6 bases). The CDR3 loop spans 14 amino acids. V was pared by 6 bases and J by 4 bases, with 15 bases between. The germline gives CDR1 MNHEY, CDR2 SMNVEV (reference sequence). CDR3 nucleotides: TGTGCCAGCAGACCGACAGGAGGCCTCTATGGCTACACCTTC. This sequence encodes CASRPTGGLYGYTF.

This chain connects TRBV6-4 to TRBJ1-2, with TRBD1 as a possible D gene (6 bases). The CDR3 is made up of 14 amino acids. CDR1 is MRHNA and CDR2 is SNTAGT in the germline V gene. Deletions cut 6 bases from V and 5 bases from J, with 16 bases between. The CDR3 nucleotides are TGTGCCAGCAGCCCGGACAGCTCTGGGTATGGCTACACCTTC. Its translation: CASSPDSSGYGYTF.

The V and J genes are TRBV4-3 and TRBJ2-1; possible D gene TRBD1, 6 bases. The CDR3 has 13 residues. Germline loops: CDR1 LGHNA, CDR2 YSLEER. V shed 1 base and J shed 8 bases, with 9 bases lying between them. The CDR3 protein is CASSQARGDEQFF. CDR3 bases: TGCGCCAGCAGCCAAGCCAGGGGAGATGAGCAGTTCTTC.